The clone carrying this T cell receptor (beta chain) was counted at least ten times. In TCRdb, the 5' RACE reads were re-called with MiXCR into one record per CDR3 protein. This sample has roughly 29,000 distinct CDR3 sequences, with about 6.6% found just once. This entry belongs to a study of early T cells in non-severe SARS-CoV-2 infection. Germline V gene lookup returns CDR1 LGHNA and CDR2 YNFKEQ. The CDR3 sequence is 15 residues long. Trimming cost V 2 bases and J 0 bases, with 11 bases left between them. The source material was whole blood, sampled at baseline. This chain joins TRBV4-2 and TRBJ2-7; D call uncertain. The receptor's source is an adult who was a healthcare worker with PCR-confirmed SARS-CoV-2 infection or an uninfected control (not recorded which). The chain's CDR3 is CASSQHRANSYEQYF. CDR3 sequence (DNA): TGTGCCAGCAGCCAACATAGGGCTAACTCCTACGAGCAGTACTTC.